The clone carrying this T cell receptor (beta chain) was seen a single time. Its cognate antigen is unknown. The authors sequenced TCR beta from blood CD8+ and CD4+ T cells. TEMRA cells were enriched by FACS, and CD4+ and CD8+ T cells were negatively isolated. The V and J ends lost 5 bases and 4 bases, in that order; junction bases with no gene match: 9. This CDR3 spans 16 amino acids. Germline V CDR1 and CDR2: MNHEY, SMNVEV (reference sequence). The authors reverse transcribed 0.5 to 1 ug RNA with random hexamers. The authors amplified TCR beta CDR3 across 54 Vbeta and 13 Jbeta using immunoSEQ multiplex PCR. TCRdb redid the calling of the immunoSEQ multiplex PCR reads with MiXCR, one entry per CDR3 protein. The repertoire holds about 140,000 distinct CDR3 sequences, with around 94% as singletons. The sample comes from a study of CD8 T cells in Susac syndrome. Study outcomes and limitations: Acknowledgment was made by the study that its TCR sequencing and HLA analysis involved a relatively small number of individuals.

The rearrangement uses TRBV27 and TRBJ2-1, with TRBD2 matching 9 bases. The source is a human donor in good health. Material: CD8+ T cells from PBMCs. Here the CDR3 DNA reads TGTGCCAGCAGTCCCTCTGGGACTAGCCTATACAATGAGCAGTTCTTC. Encoded protein: CASSPSGTSLYNEQFF.